These T cell receptor beta chains were read from a single sample in a study of PD-1 blockade in mismatch repair-deficient tumors. Only in-frame clones appear in the TCRdb table, and some are missing; sequencing was by immunoSEQ multiplex PCR. The sample contains about 110,000 clones, about 80% of which appear only once. This material consisted of peripheral blood, taken around 60 weeks after starting pembrolizumab. Source of these receptors: an adult with mismatch repair-deficient cancer. Each CDR3 is given with its conserved first and last residue. A D gene is named only where the DNA matches it firmly. Some rows mark clone size as missing; the rest say once, few, many or name a class of expanded clone.

CDR3: CATATGQETQYF
DNA: TGTGCCACCGCAACAGGGCAAGAGACCCAGTACTTC
V: TRBV5-4
size: .
D: .
J: TRBJ2-5

CDR3: CASSLPRTGGAGGYTF
DNA: TGTGCCAGCAGCCTCCCCCGGACAGGGGGCGCGGGAGGCTACACCTTC
V: TRBV5-5
size: .
D: TRBD1
J: TRBJ1-2

CDR3: CASSQDYGAEKLFF
DNA: TGTGCCAGCAGCCAAGATTACGGTGCTGAAAAACTGTTTTTT
V: TRBV14
size: .
D: .
J: TRBJ1-4

CDR3: CASSILPPGTLNTEAFF
DNA: TGTGCCAGTAGTATACTCCCCCCCGGGACACTGAACACTGAAGCTTTCTTT
V: TRBV19
size: .
D: .
J: TRBJ1-1

CDR3: CASSPRDSMDTQYF
DNA: TGTGCCAGCAGCCCTCGGGACTCAATGGATACGCAGTATTTT
V: TRBV4-2
size: once
D: .
J: TRBJ2-3

CDR3: CASSSYRGTEAFF
DNA: TGTGCCAGCAGCTCCTACAGGGGAACTGAAGCTTTCTTT
V: TRBV13
size: few
D: TRBD1
J: TRBJ1-1

CDR3: CASTLGRLGTGELFF
DNA: TGTGCCAGCACCTTAGGACGTTTAGGGACCGGGGAGCTGTTTTTT
V: TRBV11-1
size: .
D: .
J: TRBJ2-2

CDR3: CASSLGGSGEQYF
DNA: TGTGCCAGCAGCTTAGGAGGGTCAGGGGAGCAGTACTTC
V: TRBV7-9
size: .
D: .
J: TRBJ2-7

CDR3: CASNQGALLNQPQHF
DNA: TGTGCCAGCAACCAGGGGGCTCTATTAAATCAGCCCCAGCATTTT
V: TRBV7-2
size: .
D: TRBD1
J: TRBJ1-5

CDR3: CASSPRGVSWDQPQHF
DNA: TGTGCCAGCTCACCACGGGGGGTGAGTTGGGATCAGCCCCAGCATTTT
V: TRBV18
size: .
D: .
J: TRBJ1-5

CDR3: CASSVDAYQETQYF
DNA: TGTGCCAGCAGTGTGGACGCGTACCAAGAGACCCAGTACTTC
V: TRBV2
size: .
D: .
J: TRBJ2-5

CDR3: CASSVRRGKNEQYF
DNA: TGTGCCAGCAGCGTACGGCGGGGTAAGAACGAGCAGTACTTC
V: TRBV5-6
size: .
D: .
J: TRBJ2-7

CDR3: CASSRTSGSYNEQFF
DNA: TGTGCCAGTAGTAGGACTAGCGGTTCCTACAATGAGCAGTTCTTC
V: TRBV19
size: once
D: TRBD2
J: TRBJ2-1

CDR3: CASSFQTGDLAEQYF
DNA: TGCGCCAGCAGCTTCCAGACAGGGGATTTGGCCGAGCAGTACTTC
V: TRBV5-1
size: .
D: TRBD1
J: TRBJ2-7

CDR3: CASSRGRGYGNTIYF
DNA: TGTGCCAGCAGCCGCGGGAGGGGGTATGGTAACACCATATATTTT
V: TRBV7-9
size: few
D: .
J: TRBJ1-3

CDR3: CASSLTQGVGTEAFF
DNA: TGTGCCAGCAGTCTAACACAGGGGGTGGGCACTGAAGCTTTCTTT
V: TRBV27
size: .
D: TRBD1
J: TRBJ1-1

CDR3: CASSESGNEKLFF
DNA: TGTGCCAGCAGTGAAAGTGGTAATGAAAAACTGTTTTTT
V: TRBV2
size: .
D: .
J: TRBJ1-4

CDR3: CASSPSENTGELFF
DNA: TGTGCCAGCAGCCCTAGCGAGAACACCGGGGAGCTGTTTTTT
V: TRBV11-2
size: .
D: .
J: TRBJ2-2

CDR3: CASSLPGGQETQYF
DNA: TGCGCCAGCAGCTTACCAGGGGGCCAAGAGACCCAGTACTTC
V: TRBV5-1
size: .
D: TRBD1
J: TRBJ2-5

CDR3: CASSLPRGTGGPSDTQYF
DNA: TGTGCCAGCAGCTTACCTCGGGGGACGGGAGGGCCCTCAGATACGCAGTATTTT
V: TRBV7-8
size: once
D: TRBD2
J: TRBJ2-3

CDR3: CAISEPEIPQHF
DNA: TGTGCCATCAGTGAGCCGGAGATTCCCCAGCATTTT
V: TRBV10-3
size: .
D: .
J: TRBJ1-5

CDR3: CASSTGGGYTF
DNA: TGTGCCAGCAGCACAGGAGGGGGCTACACCTTC
V: TRBV5-6
size: .
D: .
J: TRBJ1-2

CDR3: CASSIGASGGEQFF
DNA: TGTGCCAGTAGTATTGGGGCTAGCGGGGGTGAGCAGTTCTTC
V: TRBV19
size: .
D: TRBD2
J: TRBJ2-1

CDR3: CASRTGHSTDTQYF
DNA: TGTGCCAGCAGGACGGGACACTCCACAGATACGCAGTATTTT
V: TRBV27
size: .
D: .
J: TRBJ2-3

CDR3: CASSTTSGNPVLNEQFF
DNA: TGTGCCAGCAGCACTACTAGCGGCAACCCCGTTCTCAATGAGCAGTTCTTC
V: TRBV7-9
size: once
D: TRBD2
J: TRBJ2-1

CDR3: CASRSKGIENTEAFF
DNA: TGTGCCAGCAGAAGTAAGGGGATCGAGAACACTGAAGCTTTCTTT
V: TRBV7-8
size: .
D: .
J: TRBJ1-1

CDR3: CASSLRLDFPDTQYF
DNA: TGTGCCAGCAGCCTAAGACTCGACTTCCCAGATACGCAGTATTTT
V: TRBV9
size: once
D: .
J: TRBJ2-3

CDR3: CASSLGDFSYGYTF
DNA: TGCGCCAGCAGCTTGGGGGATTTTTCCTATGGCTACACCTTC
V: TRBV5-1
size: once
D: .
J: TRBJ1-2

CDR3: CASSSDRGGYEQYF
DNA: TGTGCCAGCAGTTCGGACAGGGGGGGGTACGAGCAGTACTTC
V: TRBV6-5
size: .
D: TRBD1
J: TRBJ2-7

CDR3: CASSMGEWETQYF
DNA: TGTGCCAGTAGTATGGGAGAGTGGGAGACCCAGTACTTC
V: TRBV19
size: .
D: .
J: TRBJ2-5

CDR3: CASSETRNTEAFF
DNA: TGTGCCAGTAGTGAAACACGGAACACTGAAGCTTTCTTT
V: TRBV19
size: .
D: .
J: TRBJ1-1

CDR3: CASSQWQTTGELFF
DNA: TGTGCCAGCAGCCAATGGCAGACAACCGGGGAGCTGTTTTTT
V: TRBV4-2
size: few
D: .
J: TRBJ2-2

CDR3: CASSTSYEQYF
DNA: TGTGCCAGCAGCACCTCATACGAGCAGTACTTC
V: TRBV7-9
size: .
D: .
J: TRBJ2-7

CDR3: CASSLDDIRGHGCNQPQHF
DNA: TGTGCCAGCAGCTTAGACGATATCAGGGGGCACGGATGCAATCAGCCCCAGCATTTT
V: TRBV11-2
size: .
D: TRBD1
J: TRBJ1-5

CDR3: CASSLSGTGFYGYTF
DNA: TGTGCCAGCAGTTTATCGGGGACAGGGTTCTATGGCTACACCTTC
V: TRBV27
size: .
D: TRBD1
J: TRBJ1-2

CDR3: CASSLGGGMVNTEAFF
DNA: TGCGCCAGCAGCTTGGGTGGGGGTATGGTGAACACTGAAGCTTTCTTT
V: TRBV5-1
size: .
D: .
J: TRBJ1-1

CDR3: CSVEKAGTEQEQYF
DNA: TGCAGCGTTGAAAAGGCAGGGACAGAACAAGAGCAGTACTTC
V: TRBV29-1
size: .
D: TRBD1
J: TRBJ2-7

CDR3: CASSERGESTEAFF
DNA: TGTGCCAGCAGCGAGAGGGGGGAGAGCACTGAAGCTTTCTTT
V: TRBV9
size: .
D: .
J: TRBJ1-1

CDR3: CASSIRGLNTEAFF
DNA: TGTGCCAGTAGTATAAGAGGGTTGAACACTGAAGCTTTCTTT
V: TRBV19
size: .
D: .
J: TRBJ1-1

CDR3: CAWSTTLAGYEQYF
DNA: TGTGCCTGGAGCACGACCTTAGCGGGCTACGAGCAGTACTTC
V: TRBV30
size: .
D: TRBD2
J: TRBJ2-7

CDR3: CASSAYGSQETQYF
DNA: TGTGCCAGCAGTGCCTACGGAAGCCAAGAGACCCAGTACTTC
V: TRBV27
size: .
D: .
J: TRBJ2-5

CDR3: CASSFQDRYEQYF
DNA: TGTGCCAGCAGTTTCCAAGACAGGTACGAGCAGTACTTC
V: TRBV28
size: few
D: .
J: TRBJ2-7

CDR3: CASSRDPGAYEQYF
DNA: TGTGCCAGCAGCCGTGATCCAGGGGCCTACGAGCAGTACTTC
V: TRBV7-2
size: .
D: .
J: TRBJ2-7

CDR3: CASRGDVEKLFF
DNA: TGTGCCAGCAGGGGGGATGTTGAAAAACTGTTTTTT
V: TRBV5-8
size: .
D: .
J: TRBJ1-4

CDR3: CASSYPGLASTDTQYF
DNA: TGTGCCAGCAGCTACCCGGGACTAGCTAGCACAGATACGCAGTATTTT
V: TRBV7-8
size: .
D: TRBD2
J: TRBJ2-3

CDR3: CASSLKTPESTGELFF
DNA: TGTGCCAGCAGTTTAAAGACCCCGGAAAGCACCGGGGAGCTGTTTTTT
V: TRBV27
size: few
D: .
J: TRBJ2-2

CDR3: CASSVGAGGQGPYNEQFF
DNA: TGTGCCAGCAGCGTAGGGGCGGGTGGACAGGGGCCGTACAATGAGCAGTTCTTC
V: TRBV9
size: .
D: TRBD1
J: TRBJ2-1

CDR3: CASSQDLIGGTYEQYF
DNA: TGCGCCAGCAGCCAAGATCTGATCGGAGGGACCTACGAGCAGTACTTC
V: TRBV4-3
size: .
D: .
J: TRBJ2-7

CDR3: CASSYGTGSNQPQHF
DNA: TGTGCCAGCAGTTACGGGACAGGGAGCAATCAGCCCCAGCATTTT
V: TRBV6-5
size: .
D: TRBD1
J: TRBJ1-5

CDR3: CASSLGGTEQYF
DNA: TGTGCCAGCAGCCTAGGAGGGACCGAGCAGTACTTC
V: TRBV7-3
size: .
D: .
J: TRBJ2-7

CDR3: CASSIRGADEQYF
DNA: TGCGCCAGCAGCATCCGAGGGGCCGACGAGCAGTACTTC
V: TRBV5-1
size: .
D: .
J: TRBJ2-7

CDR3: CASSKPRRAGALYEQYF
DNA: TGTGCCAGCAGCAAGCCGAGAAGAGCGGGAGCTCTCTACGAGCAGTACTTC
V: TRBV21-1
size: once
D: .
J: TRBJ2-7

CDR3: CASTKGGSQAYEQYF
DNA: TGTGCCAGCACTAAAGGGGGGTCCCAGGCCTACGAGCAGTACTTC
V: TRBV11-2
size: .
D: .
J: TRBJ2-7

CDR3: CASSPPGLAGQDTQYF
DNA: TGTGCCAGCAGTCCACCGGGACTAGCGGGCCAAGATACGCAGTATTTT
V: TRBV9
size: few
D: TRBD2
J: TRBJ2-3

CDR3: CAISLTGLPDNEQFF
DNA: TGTGCCATCAGTCTTACAGGACTTCCTGACAATGAGCAGTTCTTC
V: TRBV10-3
size: once
D: .
J: TRBJ2-1